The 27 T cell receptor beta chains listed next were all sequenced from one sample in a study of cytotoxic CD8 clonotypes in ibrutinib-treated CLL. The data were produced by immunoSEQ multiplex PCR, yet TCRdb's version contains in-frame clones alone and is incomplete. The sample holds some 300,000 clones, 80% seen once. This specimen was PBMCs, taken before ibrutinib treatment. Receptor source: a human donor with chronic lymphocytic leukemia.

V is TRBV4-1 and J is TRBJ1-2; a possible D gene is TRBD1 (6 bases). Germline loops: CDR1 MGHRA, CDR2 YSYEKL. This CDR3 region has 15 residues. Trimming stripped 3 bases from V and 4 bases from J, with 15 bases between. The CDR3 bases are TGCGCCAGCAGCCACCCCCAACGGGACACCTATGGCTACACCTTC. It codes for CASSHPQRDTYGYTF.

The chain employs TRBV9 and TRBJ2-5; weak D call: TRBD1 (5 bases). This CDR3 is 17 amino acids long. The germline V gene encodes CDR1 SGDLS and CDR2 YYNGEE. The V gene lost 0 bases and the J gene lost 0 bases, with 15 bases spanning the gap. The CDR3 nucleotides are TGTGCCAGCAGCGTAGGCTTCGGCAGGGCGTACCAAGAGACCCAGTACTTC. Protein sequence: CASSVGFGRAYQETQYF.

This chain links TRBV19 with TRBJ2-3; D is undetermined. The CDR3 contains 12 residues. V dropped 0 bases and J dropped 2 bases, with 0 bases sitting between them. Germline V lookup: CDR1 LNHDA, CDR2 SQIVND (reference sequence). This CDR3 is CASSIDTDTQYF. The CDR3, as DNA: TGTGCCAGTAGTATAGACACAGATACGCAGTATTTT.

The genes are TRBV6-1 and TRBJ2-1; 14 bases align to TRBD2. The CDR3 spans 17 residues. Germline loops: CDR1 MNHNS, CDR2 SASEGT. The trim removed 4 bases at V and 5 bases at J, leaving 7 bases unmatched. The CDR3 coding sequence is TGTGCCAGCAGTGCCAAACGGACTAGCGGGAGGAACAATGAGCAGTTCTTC. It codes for CASSAKRTSGRNNEQFF.

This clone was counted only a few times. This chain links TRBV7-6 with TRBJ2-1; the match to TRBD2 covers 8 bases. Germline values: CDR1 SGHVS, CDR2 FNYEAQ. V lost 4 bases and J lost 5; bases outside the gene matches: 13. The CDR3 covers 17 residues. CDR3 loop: CASSYSIGRAFHNEQFF. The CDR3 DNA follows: TGTGCCAGCAGCTACTCGATCGGGAGGGCCTTCCACAATGAGCAGTTCTTC.

CDR3 nucleotides: TGTGCCAGTAGTATACTTGGGGGTGATCAGCCCCAGCATTTT. Amino acid sequence: CASSILGGDQPQHF. The J gene is TRBJ1-5, the V gene TRBV19; tentative D call: TRBD1 (5 bases). The germline V gene has CDR1 LNHDA and CDR2 SQIVND (reference sequence). There are 14 residues in the CDR3. V was cut by 2 bases and J by 5 bases, with 10 bases left in between.

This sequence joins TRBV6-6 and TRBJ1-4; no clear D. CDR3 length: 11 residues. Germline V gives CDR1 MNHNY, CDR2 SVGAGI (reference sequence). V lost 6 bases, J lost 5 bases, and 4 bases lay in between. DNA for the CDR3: TGTGCCAGCAGCCAGAATGAAAAACTGTTTTTT. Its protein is CASSQNEKLFF.

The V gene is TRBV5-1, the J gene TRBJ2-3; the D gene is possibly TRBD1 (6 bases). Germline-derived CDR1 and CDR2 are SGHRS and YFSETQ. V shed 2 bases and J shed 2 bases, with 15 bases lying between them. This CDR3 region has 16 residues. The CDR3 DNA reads TGCGCCAGCAGCTTAGGACAGCGCTTATCCACAGATACGCAGTATTTT. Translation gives CASSLGQRLSTDTQYF.

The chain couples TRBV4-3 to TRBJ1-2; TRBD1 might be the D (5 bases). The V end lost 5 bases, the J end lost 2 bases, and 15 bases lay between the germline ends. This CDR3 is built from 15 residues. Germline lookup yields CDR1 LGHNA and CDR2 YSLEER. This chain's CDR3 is CASSDPGRKNYGYTF. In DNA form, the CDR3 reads TGCGCCAGCAGCGATCCGGGACGGAAAAACTATGGCTACACCTTC.

Here the CDR3 reads CASSLAPPGNEQFF. The CDR3 region has the DNA TGCGCCAGCAGCTTAGCCCCTCCCGGGAATGAGCAGTTCTTC. The chain links TRBV5-1 to TRBJ2-1; D is uncertain. Trimming pared 2 bases from V and 7 bases from J, leaving 13 bases between. CDR1 SGHRS and CDR2 YFSETQ come from the germline V gene. There are 14 residues in the CDR3.

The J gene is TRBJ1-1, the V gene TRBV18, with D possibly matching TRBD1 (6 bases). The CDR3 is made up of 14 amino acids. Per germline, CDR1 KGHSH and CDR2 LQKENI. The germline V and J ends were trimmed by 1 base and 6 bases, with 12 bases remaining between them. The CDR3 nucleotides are TGTGCCAGCTCACCACAACGACAGGTCCCTGAAGCTTTCTTT. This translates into CASSPQRQVPEAFF. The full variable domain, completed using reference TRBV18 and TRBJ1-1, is NAGVMQNPRHLVRRRGQEARLRCSPMKGHSHVYWYRQLPEEGLKFMVYLQKENIIDESGMPKERFSAEFPKEGPSILRIQQVVRGDSAAYFCASSPQRQVPEAFFGQGTRLTVV.

CDR3 sequence: CASSLLRRHEQYF. CDR3 nucleotides: TGTGCCAGCAGCTTGCTCAGGCGGCACGAGCAGTACTTC. The J gene is TRBJ2-7, the V gene TRBV5-4; D is uncertain. Germline-derived CDR1 and CDR2 are SGHNT and YYREEE (reference sequence). The CDR3 is made up of 13 amino acids. Trimming cost V 1 base and J 5 bases, with 10 bases left between them.

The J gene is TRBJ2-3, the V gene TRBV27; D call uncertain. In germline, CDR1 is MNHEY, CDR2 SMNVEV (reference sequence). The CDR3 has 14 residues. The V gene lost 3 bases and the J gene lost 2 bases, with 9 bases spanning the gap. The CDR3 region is CASSFGGPTDTQYF. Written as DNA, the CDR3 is TGTGCCAGCAGTTTTGGCGGTCCCACAGATACGCAGTATTTT.

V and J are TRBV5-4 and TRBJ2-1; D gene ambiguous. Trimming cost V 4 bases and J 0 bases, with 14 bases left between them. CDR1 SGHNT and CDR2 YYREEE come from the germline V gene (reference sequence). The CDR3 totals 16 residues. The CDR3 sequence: CASSTYLEPSYNEQFF. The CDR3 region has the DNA TGTGCCAGCAGCACGTACCTTGAACCCTCCTACAATGAGCAGTTCTTC.

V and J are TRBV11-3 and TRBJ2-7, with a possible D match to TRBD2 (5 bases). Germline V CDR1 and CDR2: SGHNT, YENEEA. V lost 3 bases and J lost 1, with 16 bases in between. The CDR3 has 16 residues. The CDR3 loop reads CASSFREEAESYEQYF. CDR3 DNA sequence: TGTGCCAGCAGCTTCAGAGAGGAGGCCGAGTCCTACGAGCAGTACTTC.

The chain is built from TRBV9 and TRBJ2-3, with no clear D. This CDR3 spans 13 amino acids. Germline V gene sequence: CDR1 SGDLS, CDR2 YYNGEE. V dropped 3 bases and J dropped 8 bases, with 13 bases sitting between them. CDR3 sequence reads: CASSERTTTTQYF. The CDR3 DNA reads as TGTGCCAGCAGCGAGAGAACTACAACTACGCAGTATTTT.

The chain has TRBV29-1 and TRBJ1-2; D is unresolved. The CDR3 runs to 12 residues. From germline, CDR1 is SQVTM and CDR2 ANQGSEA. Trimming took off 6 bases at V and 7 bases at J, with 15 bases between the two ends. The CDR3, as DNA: TGCAGCGTCCCCACGGGGAATGGTGGCTACACCTTC. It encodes CSVPTGNGGYTF.

The CDR3 reads CASSGGTNYNEQFF. Written as DNA, the CDR3 is TGTGCCAGCAGCGGGGGGACTAATTACAATGAGCAGTTCTTC. The chain uses TRBV9 and TRBJ2-1, with 7 bases identical to TRBD2. V lost 3 bases and J lost 4; bases outside the gene matches: 4. This CDR3 has 14 amino acids. Germline lookup yields CDR1 SGDLS and CDR2 YYNGEE.

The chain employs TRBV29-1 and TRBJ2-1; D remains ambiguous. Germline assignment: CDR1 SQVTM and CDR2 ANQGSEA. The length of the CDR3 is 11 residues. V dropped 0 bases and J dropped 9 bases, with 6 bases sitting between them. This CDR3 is CSVEDHSEQFF. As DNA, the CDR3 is TGCAGCGTTGAAGATCACAGTGAGCAGTTCTTC.

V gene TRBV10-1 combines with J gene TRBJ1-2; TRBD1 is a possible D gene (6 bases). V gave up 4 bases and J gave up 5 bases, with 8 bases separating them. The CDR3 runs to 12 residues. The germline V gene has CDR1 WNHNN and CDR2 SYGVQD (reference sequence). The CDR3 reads CASSGTGYGYTF. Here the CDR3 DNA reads TGCGCCAGCAGTGGAACAGGGTATGGCTACACCTTC.

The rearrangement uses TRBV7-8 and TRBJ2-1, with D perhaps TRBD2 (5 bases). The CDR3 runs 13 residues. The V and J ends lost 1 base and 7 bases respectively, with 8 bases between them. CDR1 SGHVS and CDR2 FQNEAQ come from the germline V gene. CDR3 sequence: CASSLDRRNEQFF. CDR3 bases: TGTGCCAGCAGCTTAGACCGGAGGAATGAGCAGTTCTTC.

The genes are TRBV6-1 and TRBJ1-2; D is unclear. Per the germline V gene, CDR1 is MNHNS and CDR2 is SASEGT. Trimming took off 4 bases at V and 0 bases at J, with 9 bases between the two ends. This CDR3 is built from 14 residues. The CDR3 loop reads CASSVHTSNYGYTF. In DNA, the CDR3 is TGTGCCAGCAGTGTGCACACTTCTAACTATGGCTACACCTTC.

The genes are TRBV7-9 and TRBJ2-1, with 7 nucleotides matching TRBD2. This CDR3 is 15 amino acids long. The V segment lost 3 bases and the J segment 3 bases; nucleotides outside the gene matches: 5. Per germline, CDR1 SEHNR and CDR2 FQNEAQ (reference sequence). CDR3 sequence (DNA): TGTGCCAGCAGCTTGGGCGGGAGTGGCTACAATGAGCAGTTCTTC. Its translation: CASSLGGSGYNEQFF.

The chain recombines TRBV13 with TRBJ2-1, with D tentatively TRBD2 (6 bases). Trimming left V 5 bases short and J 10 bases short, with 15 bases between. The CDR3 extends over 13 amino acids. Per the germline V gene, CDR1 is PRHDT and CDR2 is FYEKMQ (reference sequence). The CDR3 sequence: CASSPPHSGEQFF. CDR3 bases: TGTGCCAGCAGCCCGCCGCACAGCGGGGAGCAGTTCTTC.

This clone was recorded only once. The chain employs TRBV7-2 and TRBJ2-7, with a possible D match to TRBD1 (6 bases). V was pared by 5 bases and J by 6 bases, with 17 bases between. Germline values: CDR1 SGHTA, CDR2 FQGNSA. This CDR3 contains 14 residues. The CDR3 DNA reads TGTGCCAGCAGCCCCGTGGGGGCTCGGCCCGAGCAGTACTTC. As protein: CASSPVGARPEQYF.

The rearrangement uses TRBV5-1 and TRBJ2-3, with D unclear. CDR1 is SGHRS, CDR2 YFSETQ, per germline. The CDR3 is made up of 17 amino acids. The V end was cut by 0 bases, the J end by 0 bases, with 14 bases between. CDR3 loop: CASSLELSAPSTDTQYF. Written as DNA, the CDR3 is TGCGCCAGCAGCTTGGAACTCTCGGCACCCAGCACAGATACGCAGTATTTT.

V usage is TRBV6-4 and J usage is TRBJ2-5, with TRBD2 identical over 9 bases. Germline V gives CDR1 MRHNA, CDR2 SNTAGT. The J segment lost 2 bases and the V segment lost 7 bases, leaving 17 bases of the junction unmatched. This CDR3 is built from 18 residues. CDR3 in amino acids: CASTRGSGRPGWQETQYF. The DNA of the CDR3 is TGTGCCAGCACCCGGGGAAGCGGGAGGCCGGGGTGGCAAGAGACCCAGTACTTC.